This TCR beta chain emerged from a study of T-cell reconstitution after alpha-beta-depleted transplantation in children. The V gene end was trimmed by 3 bases and the J gene end by 1 base; junction bases not matched to a gene: 7. CDR1 is DFQATT and CDR2 is SNEGSKA in the germline V gene (reference sequence). This CDR3 spans 15 amino acids. Molecular barcoding with unique molecular identifiers was used for the TCRbeta library. MiXCR, run by TCRdb on the PCR reads, gives a single entry per CDR3 protein. The sample includes about 610,000 distinct CDR3 sequences, roughly a tenth of them seen just once. Sequences were derived from PBMCs from the stem cell graft donor, sampled from the stem cell graft. The sequence was obtained from a human donor who donated a stem cell graft to a child with acute myeloid leukemia. V usage is TRBV20-1 and J usage is TRBJ2-5; 8 bases fit TRBD2. The CDR3 nucleotides are TGCAGTGCTAGCCGGACTAGCTGGTCCCAAGAGACCCAGTACTTC. Its protein is CSASRTSWSQETQYF.